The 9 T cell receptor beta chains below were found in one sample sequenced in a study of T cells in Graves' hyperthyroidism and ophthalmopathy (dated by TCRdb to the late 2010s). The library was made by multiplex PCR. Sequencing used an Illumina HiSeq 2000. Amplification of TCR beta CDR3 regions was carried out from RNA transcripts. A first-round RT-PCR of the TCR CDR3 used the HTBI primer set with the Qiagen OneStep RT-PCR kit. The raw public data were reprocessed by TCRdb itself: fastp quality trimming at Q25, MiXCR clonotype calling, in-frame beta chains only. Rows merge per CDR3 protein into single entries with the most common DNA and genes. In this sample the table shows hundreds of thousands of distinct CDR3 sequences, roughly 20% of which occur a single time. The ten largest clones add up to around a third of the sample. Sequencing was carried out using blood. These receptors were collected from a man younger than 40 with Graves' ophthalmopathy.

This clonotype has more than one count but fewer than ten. This chain's CDR3 is CASNIFGTGNNEQFF. The CDR3 DNA reads TGTGCCAGCAACATTTTTGGGACCGGAAACAATGAGCAGTTCTTC. The genes are TRBV7-9 and TRBJ2-1; either TRBD1 or TRBD2 may supply D (5 bases each). Germline lookup yields CDR1 SEHNR and CDR2 FQNEAQ (reference sequence). V gave up 7 bases and J gave up 5 bases, with 18 bases separating them. CDR3 length: 15 amino acids.

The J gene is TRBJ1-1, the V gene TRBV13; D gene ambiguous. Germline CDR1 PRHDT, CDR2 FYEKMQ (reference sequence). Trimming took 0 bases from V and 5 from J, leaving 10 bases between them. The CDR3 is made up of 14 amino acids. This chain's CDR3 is CASSLGRSPTEAFF. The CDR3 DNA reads TGTGCCAGCAGCTTAGGCAGGTCCCCAACTGAAGCTTTCTTT.

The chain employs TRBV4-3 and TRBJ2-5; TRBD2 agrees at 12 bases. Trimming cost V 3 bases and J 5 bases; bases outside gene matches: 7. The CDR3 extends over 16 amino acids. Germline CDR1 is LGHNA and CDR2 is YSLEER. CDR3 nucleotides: TGCGCCAGCAGCCAGGGCGGACTAGCGGGACCCGAGACCCAGTACTTC. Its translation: CASSQGGLAGPETQYF.

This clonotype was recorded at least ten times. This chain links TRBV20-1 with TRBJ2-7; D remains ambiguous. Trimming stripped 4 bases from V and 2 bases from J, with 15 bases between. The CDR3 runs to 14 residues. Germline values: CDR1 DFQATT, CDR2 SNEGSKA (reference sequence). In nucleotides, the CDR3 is TGCAGTGCTATTAAGGACCCTGGGACCTACGAGCAGTACTTC. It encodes CSAIKDPGTYEQYF.

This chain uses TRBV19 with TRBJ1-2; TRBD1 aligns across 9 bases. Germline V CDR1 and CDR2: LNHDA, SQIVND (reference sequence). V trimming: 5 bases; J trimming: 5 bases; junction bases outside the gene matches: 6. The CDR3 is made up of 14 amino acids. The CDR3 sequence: CASSASGTGYGYTF. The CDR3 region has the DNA TGTGCCAGTAGTGCCTCCGGGACAGGGTATGGCTACACCTTC.

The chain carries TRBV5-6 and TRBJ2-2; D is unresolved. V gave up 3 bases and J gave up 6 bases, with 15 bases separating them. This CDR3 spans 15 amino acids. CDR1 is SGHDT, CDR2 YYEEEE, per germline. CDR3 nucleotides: TGTGCCAGCAGCTCCCGTTCACGTCGGCCCGGGGAGCTGTTTTTT. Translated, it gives CASSSRSRRPGELFF.

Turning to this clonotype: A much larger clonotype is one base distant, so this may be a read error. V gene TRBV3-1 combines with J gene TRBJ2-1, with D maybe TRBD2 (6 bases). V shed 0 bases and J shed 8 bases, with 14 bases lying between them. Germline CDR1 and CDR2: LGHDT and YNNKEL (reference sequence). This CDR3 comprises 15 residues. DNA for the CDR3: TGTGCCAGCAGCCAAGATCTTGGAGGGGCGGATGAGCAGTTCTTC. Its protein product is CASSQDLGGADEQFF.

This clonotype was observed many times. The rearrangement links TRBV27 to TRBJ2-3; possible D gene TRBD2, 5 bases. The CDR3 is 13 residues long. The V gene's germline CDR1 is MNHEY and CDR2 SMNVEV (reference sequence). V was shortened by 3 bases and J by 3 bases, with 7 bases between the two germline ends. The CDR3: CASSFGVTDTQYF. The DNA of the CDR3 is TGTGCCAGCAGTTTCGGGGTTACAGATACGCAGTATTTT.

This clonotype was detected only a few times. CDR3 loop: CASSFSANYGYTF. CDR3 DNA: TGTGCCAGCAGCTTCAGCGCTAACTATGGCTACACCTTC. The chain uses TRBV11-1 and TRBJ1-2; the D is unclear. The CDR3 is made up of 13 amino acids. CDR1 is SGHAT, CDR2 FQDESV, per germline (reference sequence). V was pared by 3 bases and J by 0 bases, with 5 bases between.